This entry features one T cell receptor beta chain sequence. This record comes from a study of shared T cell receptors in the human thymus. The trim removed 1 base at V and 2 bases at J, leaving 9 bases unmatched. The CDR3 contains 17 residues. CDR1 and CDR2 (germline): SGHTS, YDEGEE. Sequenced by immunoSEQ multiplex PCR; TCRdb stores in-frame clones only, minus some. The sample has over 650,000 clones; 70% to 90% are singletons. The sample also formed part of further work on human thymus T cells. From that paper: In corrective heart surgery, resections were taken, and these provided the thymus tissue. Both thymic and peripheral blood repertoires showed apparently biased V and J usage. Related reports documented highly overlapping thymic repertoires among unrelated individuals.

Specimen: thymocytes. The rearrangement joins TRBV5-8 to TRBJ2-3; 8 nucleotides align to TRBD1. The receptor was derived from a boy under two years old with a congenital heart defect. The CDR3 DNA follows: TGTGCCAGCAGCTTGCCCGGGACAGGCGCAATCACAGATACGCAGTATTTT. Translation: CASSLPGTGAITDTQYF.